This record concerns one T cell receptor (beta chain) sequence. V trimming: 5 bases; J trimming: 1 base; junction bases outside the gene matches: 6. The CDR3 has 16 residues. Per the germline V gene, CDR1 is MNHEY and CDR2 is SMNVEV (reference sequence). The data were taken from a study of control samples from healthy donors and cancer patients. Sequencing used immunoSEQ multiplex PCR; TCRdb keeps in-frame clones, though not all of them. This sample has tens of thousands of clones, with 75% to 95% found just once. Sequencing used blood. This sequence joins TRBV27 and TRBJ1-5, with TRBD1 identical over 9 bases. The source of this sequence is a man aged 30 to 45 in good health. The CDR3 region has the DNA TGTGCCAGCAGTCGCCGGACAGGGGTAAGCAATCAGCCCCAGCATTTT. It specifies CASSRRTGVSNQPQHF.